This T cell receptor (beta chain) was sequenced during a study of blood T cell repertoires in COVID-19. Study details: Samples representing acute and convalescent COVID-19 were sourced from the United States, Italy and Spain. Nucleic acid was either cDNA or gDNA, and it came from T cells, B-cell-depleted T cells, or PBMCs.

In the authors' workflow: Nucleated cell number was recorded as an estimate derived from reference gene primer amplification. The data were produced by immunoSEQ multiplex PCR, yet TCRdb's version contains in-frame clones alone and is incomplete. The DNA gave D and trimming, while V, J and clone size come from that table. The top ten clones hold about 3.5% of a sample with under 150,000 clones, under 95% of them seen once. The CDR3 has 16 residues. Trimming shortened V by 0 bases and J by 2 bases, and 14 bases separated the two germline ends. Germline loops: CDR1 SGHRS, CDR2 YFSETQ. V and J are TRBV5-1 and TRBJ1-1; D is ambiguous. The receptor was isolated from a man over 45 with active COVID-19. Sequencing input: peripheral blood. As DNA, the CDR3 is TGCGCCAGCAGCTTGGGATCAGGCGCAATAAACACTGAAGCTTTCTTT. Its translation is CASSLGSGAINTEAFF.